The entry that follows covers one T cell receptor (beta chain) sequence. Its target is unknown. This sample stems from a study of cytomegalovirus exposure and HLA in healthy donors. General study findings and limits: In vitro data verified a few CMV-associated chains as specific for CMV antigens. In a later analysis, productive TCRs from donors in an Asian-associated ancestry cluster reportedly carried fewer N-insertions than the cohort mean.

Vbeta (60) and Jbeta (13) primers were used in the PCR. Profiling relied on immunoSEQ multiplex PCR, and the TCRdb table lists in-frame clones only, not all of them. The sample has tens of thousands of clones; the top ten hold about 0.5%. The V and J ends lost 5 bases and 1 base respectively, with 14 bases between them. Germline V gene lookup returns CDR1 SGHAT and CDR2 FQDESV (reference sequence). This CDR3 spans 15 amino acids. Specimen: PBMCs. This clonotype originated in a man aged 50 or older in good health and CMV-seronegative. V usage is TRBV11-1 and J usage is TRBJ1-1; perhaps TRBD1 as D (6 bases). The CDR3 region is CASSVTGTRNTEAFF. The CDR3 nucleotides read TGTGCCAGCAGCGTGACCGGGACAAGGAACACTGAAGCTTTCTTT.